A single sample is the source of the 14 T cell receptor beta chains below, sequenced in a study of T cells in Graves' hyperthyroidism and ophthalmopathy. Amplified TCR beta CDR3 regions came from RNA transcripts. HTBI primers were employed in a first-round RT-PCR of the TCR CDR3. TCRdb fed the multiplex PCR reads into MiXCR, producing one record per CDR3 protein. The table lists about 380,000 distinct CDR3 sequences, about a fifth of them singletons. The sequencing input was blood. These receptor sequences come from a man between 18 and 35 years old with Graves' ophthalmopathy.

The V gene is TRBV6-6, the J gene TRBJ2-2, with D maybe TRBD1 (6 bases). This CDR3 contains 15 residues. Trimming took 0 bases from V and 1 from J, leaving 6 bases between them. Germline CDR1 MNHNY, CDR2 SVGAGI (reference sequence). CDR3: CASSYSGQNTGELFF. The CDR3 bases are TGTGCCAGCAGTTACTCGGGACAGAACACCGGGGAGCTGTTTTTT.

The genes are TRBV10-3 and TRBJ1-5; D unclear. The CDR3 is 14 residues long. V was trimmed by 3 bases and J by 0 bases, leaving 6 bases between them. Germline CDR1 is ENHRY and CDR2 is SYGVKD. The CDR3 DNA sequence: TGTGCCATCAGTGATAGGTCTAGCAATCAGCCCCAGCATTTT. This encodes CAISDRSSNQPQHF.

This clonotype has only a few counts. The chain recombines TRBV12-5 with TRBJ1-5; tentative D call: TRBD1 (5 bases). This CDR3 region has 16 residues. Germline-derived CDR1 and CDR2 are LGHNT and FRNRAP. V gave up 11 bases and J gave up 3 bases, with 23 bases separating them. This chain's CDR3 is CAPRETAAVDNQPQHF. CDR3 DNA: TGTGCTCCCAGGGAGACAGCGGCCGTGGACAATCAGCCCCAGCATTTT.

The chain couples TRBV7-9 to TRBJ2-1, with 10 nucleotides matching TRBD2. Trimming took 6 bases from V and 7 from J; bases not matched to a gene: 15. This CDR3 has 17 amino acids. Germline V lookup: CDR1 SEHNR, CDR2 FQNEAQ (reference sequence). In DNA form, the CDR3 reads TGTGCCAGCAGTCGGGACCCTAGCGGGGGTTTCGGGAATGAGCAGTTCTTC. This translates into CASSRDPSGGFGNEQFF.

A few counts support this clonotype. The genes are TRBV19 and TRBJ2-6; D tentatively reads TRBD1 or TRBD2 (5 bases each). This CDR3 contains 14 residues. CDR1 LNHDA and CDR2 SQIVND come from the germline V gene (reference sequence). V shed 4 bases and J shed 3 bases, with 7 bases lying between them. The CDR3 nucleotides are TGTGCCAGTAGTACAGGGAGTGGGGCCAACGTCCTGACTTTC. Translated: CASSTGSGANVLTF. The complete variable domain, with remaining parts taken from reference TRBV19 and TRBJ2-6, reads DGGITQSPKYLFRKEGQNVTLSCEQNLNHDAMYWYRQDPGQGLRLIYYSQIVNDFQKGDIAEGYSVSREKKESFPLTVTSAQKNPTAFYLCASSTGSGANVLTFGAGSRLTVL.

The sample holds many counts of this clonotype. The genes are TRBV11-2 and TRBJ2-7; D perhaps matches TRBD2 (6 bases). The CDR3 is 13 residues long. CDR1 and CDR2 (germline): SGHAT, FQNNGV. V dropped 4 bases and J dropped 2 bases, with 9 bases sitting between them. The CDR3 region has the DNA TGTGCCAGCAGCTCGGAGGGACCCTACGAGCAGTACTTC. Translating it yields CASSSEGPYEQYF.

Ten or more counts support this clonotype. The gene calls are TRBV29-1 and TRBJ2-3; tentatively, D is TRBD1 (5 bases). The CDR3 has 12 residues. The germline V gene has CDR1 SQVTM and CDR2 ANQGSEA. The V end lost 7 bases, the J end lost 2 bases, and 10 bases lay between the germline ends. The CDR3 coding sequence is TGCAGCGCCAGGGCTGACACAGATACGCAGTATTTT. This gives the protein CSARADTDTQYF.

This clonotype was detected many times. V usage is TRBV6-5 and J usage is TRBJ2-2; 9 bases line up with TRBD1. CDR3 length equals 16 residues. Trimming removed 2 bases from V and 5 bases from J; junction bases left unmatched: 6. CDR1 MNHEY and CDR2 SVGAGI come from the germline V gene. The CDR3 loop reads CASSYKWTGVTGELFF. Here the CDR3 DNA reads TGTGCCAGCAGTTACAAGTGGACAGGGGTGACCGGGGAGCTGTTTTTT.

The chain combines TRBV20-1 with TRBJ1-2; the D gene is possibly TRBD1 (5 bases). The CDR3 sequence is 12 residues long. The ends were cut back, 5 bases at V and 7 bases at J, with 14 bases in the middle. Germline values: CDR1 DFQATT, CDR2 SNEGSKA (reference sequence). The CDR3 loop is CSAVQPGGGYTF. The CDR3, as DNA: TGCAGTGCTGTCCAACCCGGGGGTGGCTACACCTTC.

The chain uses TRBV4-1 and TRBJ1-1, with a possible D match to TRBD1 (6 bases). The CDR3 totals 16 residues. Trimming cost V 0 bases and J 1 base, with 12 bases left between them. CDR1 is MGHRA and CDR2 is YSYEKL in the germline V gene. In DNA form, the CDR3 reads TGCGCCAGCAGCCAAGATCTGGGACAAAGGAACACTGAAGCTTTCTTT. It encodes CASSQDLGQRNTEAFF.

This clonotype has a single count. As DNA, the CDR3 is TGTGCCAGCAGTTACAATAGGAGGGAATATGGCTACACCTTC. Its translation is CASSYNRREYGYTF. The rearrangement joins TRBV6-5 to TRBJ1-2, with D unresolved. The V gene's germline CDR1 is MNHEY and CDR2 SVGAGI. The CDR3 consists of 14 residues. Trimming took 2 bases from V and 5 from J, leaving 12 bases between them.

The CDR3 protein is CASSQAVGTGNTYNEQFF. Written as DNA, the CDR3 is TGTGCCAGCAGCCAAGCTGTAGGGACAGGGAATACCTACAATGAGCAGTTCTTC. The V and J genes are TRBV4-2 and TRBJ2-1; TRBD1 aligns across 9 bases. Germline CDR1 reads LGHNA; CDR2 reads YNFKEQ. V was pared by 1 base and J by 2 bases, with 9 bases of the junction left unmatched. This CDR3 has 18 amino acids.

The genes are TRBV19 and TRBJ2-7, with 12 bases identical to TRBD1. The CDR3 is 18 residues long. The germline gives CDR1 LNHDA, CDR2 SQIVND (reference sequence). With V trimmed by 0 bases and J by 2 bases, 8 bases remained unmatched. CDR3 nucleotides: TGTGCCAGTAGTATAGACCCCCCGGGACAGGGGGCTGCCTACGAGCAGTACTTC. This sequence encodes CASSIDPPGQGAAYEQYF.

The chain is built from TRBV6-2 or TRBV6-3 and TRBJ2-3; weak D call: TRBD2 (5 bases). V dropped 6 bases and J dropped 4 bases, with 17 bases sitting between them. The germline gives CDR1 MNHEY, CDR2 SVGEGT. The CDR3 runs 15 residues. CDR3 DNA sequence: TGTGCCAGCAGGGGTAGCGTTAACGTGGCAGATACGCAGTATTTT. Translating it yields CASRGSVNVADTQYF.